This is a list of T cell receptor beta chains from one sample in a study of OX40 agonist ivuxolimab in advanced cancers. Assay used: immunoSEQ multiplex PCR; TCRdb lists only in-frame clones, some missing. The table has approximately 84,000 clones, 80% to 90% seen once. The sample consisted of CD4+ or CD8+ T cells sorted from blood, taken in a trial of the OX40 agonist ivuxolimab. These TCRs come from an adult with an advanced solid tumor such as melanoma, head and neck, liver or kidney cancer. The CDR3 runs from the conserved cysteine through the conserved F or W. Each record gives: D gene, V gene, clone size, J gene, CDR3 protein, CDR3 DNA. D genes are given only for firm matches. Clone size, where shown, is once, few, many, or a class for clones that have expanded.

>NA|TRBV9|NA|TRBJ2-1
CASSVTADHYNEQFF
TGTGCCAGCAGCGTAACGGCAGACCACTACAATGAGCAGTTCTTC
>TRBD1|TRBV27|NA|TRBJ1-5
CASSSFRTYDRGPNYSNQPQHF
TGTGCCAGCAGTTCATTCCGTACCTACGACAGGGGGCCAAATTATAGCAATCAGCCCCAGCATTTT
>NA|TRBV28|NA|TRBJ2-3
CASSRRGAGGTDTQYF
TGTGCCAGCAGCCGGAGGGGGGCGGGGGGCACAGATACGCAGTATTTT
>NA|TRBV5-4|NA|TRBJ2-1
CASSLGGGTYNEQFF
TGTGCCAGCAGCTTAGGGGGGGGGACCTACAATGAGCAGTTCTTC
>NA|TRBV19|NA|TRBJ1-2
CAISIGQGRGYTF
TGTGCCATATCCATCGGGCAGGGAAGGGGCTACACCTTC
>NA|TRBV7-9|few|TRBJ1-2
CASSFVLGENYGYTF
TGTGCCAGCAGCTTTGTCCTGGGGGAAAACTATGGCTACACCTTC
>NA|TRBV5-4|NA|TRBJ1-1
CASSETRNTEAFF
TGTGCCAGCAGCGAAACAAGGAACACTGAAGCTTTCTTT
>TRBD1|TRBV7-9|NA|TRBJ1-1
CASSPASFRTGLNTEAFF
TGTGCCAGCAGCCCCGCGTCCTTTCGGACAGGTCTGAACACTGAAGCTTTCTTT
>NA|TRBV5-1|NA|TRBJ2-5
CASSLGPRETQYF
TGCGCCAGCAGCCTGGGCCCAAGGGAGACCCAGTACTTC
>TRBD1|TRBV30|NA|TRBJ1-5
CAWNRQGGYQPQHF
TGTGCCTGGAACCGACAGGGAGGTTATCAGCCCCAGCATTTT
>NA|TRBV11-3|NA|TRBJ1-6
CASSQDPSGNSPLHF
TGTGCCAGCAGCCAAGACCCGTCCGGTAATTCACCCCTCCACTTT
>NA|TRBV7-6|NA|TRBJ2-2
CASSSIPQGGELFF
TGTGCCAGCAGCTCGATCCCACAGGGAGGGGAGCTGTTTTTT
>NA|TRBV6-6|NA|TRBJ2-7
CASSYTGRPYEQYF
TGTGCCAGCAGTTACACGGGACGACCCTACGAGCAGTACTTC
>TRBD1|TRBV5-1|NA|TRBJ2-2
CASSWGQGNGELFF
TGCGCCAGCAGTTGGGGACAGGGGAACGGGGAGCTGTTTTTT